The clone carrying this T cell receptor beta chain was found once. Germline V CDR1 and CDR2: SEHNR, FQNEAQ (reference sequence). V dropped 2 bases and J dropped 6 bases, with 13 bases sitting between them. This CDR3 is built from 15 residues. The entry originates in a study of blood T cell repertoires in COVID-19. Study context: Researchers got acute and convalescent COVID-19 samples from the United States, Italy and Spain.

Per the study methods: Amplification with reference gene primers provided the estimates of nucleated cell counts. Here immunoSEQ multiplex PCR was the method, and the copy in TCRdb shows in-frame clones only, minus some. V, J and clone size are taken as reported in that table, and D and trimming were inferred from the DNA itself. The data show some 100,000 clones, around 90% seen once. The TCR sequence derives from an older woman with acute or convalescent COVID-19. The chain employs TRBV7-9 and TRBJ1-4, with D possibly matching TRBD1 (6 bases). Material for sequencing was peripheral blood. CDR3 bases: TGTGCCAGCAGCTTAAAGAACAGGGCCGATGAAAAACTGTTTTTT. Translation gives CASSLKNRADEKLFF.